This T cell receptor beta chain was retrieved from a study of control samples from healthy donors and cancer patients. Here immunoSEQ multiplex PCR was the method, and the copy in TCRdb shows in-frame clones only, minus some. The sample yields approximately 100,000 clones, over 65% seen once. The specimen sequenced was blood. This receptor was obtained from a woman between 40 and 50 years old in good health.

CDR3 coding DNA: TGTGCCAGCAGCCCGGGGCTCTCCTACGAGCAGTACTTC. This encodes CASSPGLSYEQYF. The V gene is TRBV5-5, the J gene TRBJ2-7; either TRBD1 or TRBD2 may supply D (5 bases each). This CDR3 has 13 amino acids. Trimming shortened V by 4 bases and J by 0 bases, and 8 bases separated the two germline ends. CDR1 SGHKS and CDR2 YYEKEE come from the germline V gene (reference sequence).